These 5 T cell receptor beta chains share one sample of origin, sequenced in a study of T cells in Graves' hyperthyroidism and ophthalmopathy. The source material, RNA transcripts, was used to amplify TCR beta CDR3 regions. The HTBI set primed first-round TCR CDR3 RT-PCR. TCRdb reprocessed the multiplex PCR reads via MiXCR and lists one record per CDR3 protein. This table holds 350,000 or so distinct CDR3 sequences, 15% to 20% found once. The specimen sequenced was blood. All receptors derive from a woman aged 35 to 49 with Graves' ophthalmopathy.

This clonotype was recorded at least ten times. The rearrangement links TRBV4-2 to TRBJ2-2; D is unclear. V was cut by 1 base and J by 8 bases, with 14 bases left in between. Germline V lookup: CDR1 LGHNA, CDR2 YNFKEQ. The CDR3 runs to 15 residues. This chain's CDR3 is CASSQVDLDEGELFF. The CDR3 DNA sequence: TGTGCCAGCAGCCAAGTGGACCTCGACGAAGGGGAGCTGTTTTTT.

This clonotype appeared many times. This chain links TRBV20-1 with TRBJ2-3; 11 positions agree with TRBD1. The CDR3 is 13 residues long. V shed 6 bases and J 7 bases; nucleotides not matched to a gene: 6. The V gene's germline CDR1 is DFQATT and CDR2 SNEGSKA (reference sequence). This chain's CDR3 is CSAQDRGLHTQYF. For the CDR3, the DNA is TGCAGTGCCCAGGACAGGGGGCTTCATACGCAGTATTTT.

This clonotype was detected ten times or more. The V call is TRBV9, the J call TRBJ1-2; D is unresolved. This CDR3 is built from 18 residues. CDR1 SGDLS and CDR2 YYNGEE come from the germline V gene. The V end lost 0 bases, the J end lost 0 bases, and 18 bases lay between the germline ends. The CDR3 spells CASSVGKHPSVPNYGYTF. CDR3 nucleotides: TGTGCCAGCAGCGTAGGAAAGCACCCGAGTGTCCCTAACTATGGCTACACCTTC.

This clonotype was seen at least ten times. V and J are TRBV20-1 and TRBJ1-2; TRBD1 matches 8 bases. V trimming: 6 bases; J trimming: 6 bases; junction bases outside the gene matches: 9. Germline V lookup: CDR1 DFQATT, CDR2 SNEGSKA (reference sequence). The CDR3 is 13 residues long. This CDR3 is CSAWTDRVDGYTF. The DNA of the CDR3 is TGCAGTGCATGGACGGACAGGGTGGATGGCTACACCTTC.

This clonotype has at least ten counts. V and J are TRBV6-5 and TRBJ1-5; no clear D gene. V dropped 5 bases and J dropped 0 bases, with 8 bases sitting between them. Germline lookup yields CDR1 MNHEY and CDR2 SVGAGI. The CDR3 sequence is 14 residues long. The CDR3 region has the DNA TGTGCCAGCAGTCACACAGATAGCAATCAGCCCCAGCATTTT. Protein sequence: CASSHTDSNQPQHF.